This TCR beta chain appears in the sequencing data of a study of regulatory T cells in long-lasting Graves disease. Study-wide context: Persistent cases took antithyroid drugs over 5 years and stayed TSH receptor antibody positive.

In building TCR beta libraries, iRepertoire HTBI primers were used together with Arm-PCR of CDR3 regions. In the study's own analysis: The identification of 62 TRBV and 11 to 15 TRBJ segments was made across samples. TCRdb analysed the multiplex PCR reads with MiXCR anew, one entry per CDR3 protein. The V and J calls shown here were made by TCRdb, not taken from the authors' results. The sample has over 450,000 distinct CDR3 sequences, about a fifth seen once. This CDR3 is built from 14 residues. The germline gives CDR1 LGHDT, CDR2 YNNKEL (reference sequence). Trimming took 5 bases from V and 6 from J, leaving 16 bases between them. Described time point: persistent/refractory GD, antithyroid drugs over 5 years with positive TRAb. The TCR library was prepared using RNA isolated from PBMCs. An endocrinology department in Xi'an, China, supplied the patients.

This clonotype was obtained from a female donor with Graves disease. The chain is built from TRBV3-1 and TRBJ1-2, with a tentative D call TRBD1 (5 bases). Material: peripheral blood mononuclear cells (PBMCs), obtained when the disease was refractory, from a patient treated with antithyroid drugs. CDR3 coding DNA: TGTGCCAGCAGCGAGAGCGGGGCAGCCCATGGCTACACCTTC. Translated: CASSESGAAHGYTF.